The 30 T cell receptor beta chains below come from one sample, sequenced in a study of CD8 T cells in ankylosing spondylitis. TCRdb ran MiXCR on the 5' RACE reads and lists one entry per CDR3 protein. The table records about 360,000 distinct CDR3 sequences, roughly 22% of them present only once. Sequencing was carried out using blood, either unsorted or a sorted T cell fraction (not recorded which). The receptors originated from a male donor with ankylosing spondylitis or in good health (not recorded which).

In this sample, this clonotype turned up a few times. The chain links TRBV7-9 to TRBJ2-5; 7 bases agree with TRBD1. Germline V gene sequence: CDR1 SEHNR, CDR2 FQNEAQ (reference sequence). V shed 5 bases, J shed 3 bases, and the junction held 12 bases outside the gene matches. This CDR3 is built from 16 residues. The CDR3 coding sequence is TGTGCCAGCAGCCTACTCTCCGGGACAGAAGAAGAGACCCAGTACTTC. Protein: CASSLLSGTEEETQYF.

This clonotype occurred a few times. The chain recombines TRBV12-3 or TRBV12-4 with TRBJ2-1; D perhaps matches TRBD1 (7 bases). With 5 bases removed from V and 8 bases from J, the gap between germline ends came to 13 bases. This CDR3 is built from 13 residues. The DNA for the CDR3 is TGTGCCAGCAGTCCAGGGGGGCGAGATGAGCAGTTCTTC. This translates into CASSPGGRDEQFF.

This clonotype has only a few counts. The chain is built from TRBV6-1 and TRBJ2-5; 10 bases are a match to TRBD2. After removal of 7 bases from V and 4 bases from J, the junction contained 9 bases not matched to a gene. Per the germline V gene, CDR1 is MNHNS and CDR2 is SASEGT. The CDR3 totals 15 residues. The CDR3 sequence: CASTRLAGLGETQYF. The DNA for the CDR3 is TGTGCCAGCACCAGACTAGCGGGTTTAGGAGAGACCCAGTACTTC.

This sequence joins TRBV10-2 and TRBJ2-5, with a possible D match to TRBD2 (6 bases). The V gene's germline CDR1 is WSHSY and CDR2 SAAADI. With 6 bases removed from V and 5 bases from J, the gap between germline ends came to 10 bases. The CDR3 has 12 residues. This CDR3 is CASRGGLETQYF. CDR3 bases: TGCGCCAGCAGGGGGGGTTTGGAGACCCAGTACTTC.

J is TRBJ2-3 and V is TRBV11-2; a weak D match, TRBD2 (7 bases). Germline V gene sequence: CDR1 SGHAT, CDR2 FQNNGV. V was trimmed by 4 bases and J by 2 bases, leaving 13 bases between them. The CDR3 loop spans 15 amino acids. In DNA form, the CDR3 reads TGTGCCAGCAGCTCTTGGCGGGGGCTCACAGATACGCAGTATTTT. Translating gives CASSSWRGLTDTQYF. The variable domain in full, with the rest retrieved from reference TRBV11-2 and TRBJ2-3, is EAGVAQSPRYKIIEKRQSVAFWCNPISGHATLYWYQQILGQGPKLLIQFQNNGVVDDSQLPKDRFSAERLKGVDSTLKIQPAKLEDSAVYLCASSSWRGLTDTQYFGPGTRLTVL.

This clonotype was counted a few times. The V and J genes are TRBV5-1 and TRBJ2-3; TRBD2 matches at 13 bases. The CDR3 consists of 16 residues. After removal of 4 bases from V and 4 bases from J, the junction contained 6 bases not matched to a gene. The germline V gene has CDR1 SGHRS and CDR2 YFSETQ. CDR3 residues: CASSPGTSGAADTQYF. In DNA, the CDR3 is TGCGCCAGCAGCCCCGGGACTAGCGGGGCCGCAGATACGCAGTATTTT.

This clonotype was counted only a few times. This chain uses TRBV6-5 with TRBJ2-3; D is unclear. Germline V CDR1 and CDR2: MNHEY, SVGAGI. The CDR3 spans 16 residues. The V gene lost 0 bases and the J gene lost 3 bases, with 13 bases spanning the gap. The CDR3 loop reads CASSYSALLRTDTQYF. In DNA, the CDR3 is TGTGCCAGCAGTTACTCCGCCTTATTAAGGACAGATACGCAGTATTTT.

This clonotype appeared a few times. The chain combines TRBV25-1 with TRBJ1-6, with D unclear. This CDR3 has 14 residues. The germline V gene has CDR1 MGHDK and CDR2 SYGVNS. The V end was cut by 9 bases, the J end by 8 bases, with 17 bases between. The CDR3 coding sequence is TGTGCCAGGGATGCAGGCCGCGCTGATTCACCCCTCCACTTT. Its protein product is CARDAGRADSPLHF.

The chain couples TRBV12-3 or TRBV12-4 to TRBJ2-7; D not resolved. V was trimmed by 3 bases and J by 0 bases, leaving 9 bases between them. The CDR3 consists of 14 residues. DNA of the CDR3: TGTGCCAGCAGTTTTAACAGCATCTCCTACGAGCAGTACTTC. Protein: CASSFNSISYEQYF.

The rearrangement joins TRBV10-3 to TRBJ2-1; TRBD2 matches at 8 bases. The CDR3 runs 12 residues. The V segment lost 7 bases and the J segment 7 bases; nucleotides outside the gene matches: 3. CDR1 is ENHRY, CDR2 SYGVKD, per germline. CDR3 region: CAITGRGNEQFF. The CDR3 DNA reads TGTGCCATCACCGGGAGGGGAAATGAGCAGTTCTTC.

The chain joins TRBV20-1 to TRBJ2-5, with TRBD1 matching over 8 bases. Trimming took 6 bases from V and 5 from J; bases not matched to a gene: 11. This CDR3 contains 14 residues. CDR1 DFQATT and CDR2 SNEGSKA come from the germline V gene (reference sequence). The CDR3 loop reads CSAHLGQGAETQYF. In nucleotides, the CDR3 is TGCAGTGCCCATCTCGGGCAGGGGGCGGAGACCCAGTACTTC.

V and J are TRBV7-7 and TRBJ2-5; D is possibly TRBD1 (6 bases). Germline V gene data show CDR1 as SSHAT and CDR2 as FNYEAQ (reference sequence). The CDR3 has 18 residues. The V and J ends lost 6 bases and 5 bases respectively, with 28 bases between them. As DNA, the CDR3 is TGTGCCAGCAGTCTGGCCCCGGGACAATTCTCCCCTGAGGAGACCCAGTACTTC. Translation: CASSLAPGQFSPEETQYF.

This clonotype showed up many times. This chain connects TRBV12-3 or TRBV12-4 to TRBJ2-1, with 13 bases fitting TRBD2. The CDR3 totals 15 residues. Losses at the gene ends were 6 bases for V and 7 bases for J; bases not matched to a gene: 6. The CDR3 DNA reads TGTGCCAGCAGGGGACTAGCGGGGAATCTGAATGAGCAGTTCTTC. Translated: CASRGLAGNLNEQFF.

There are a few counts of this clonotype. This chain uses TRBV12-3 or TRBV12-4 with TRBJ2-5, with 9 positions matching TRBD2. V lost 6 bases and J lost 3; bases outside the gene matches: 2. The length of the CDR3 is 13 residues. The CDR3 is CASRRLAEETQYF. For the CDR3, the DNA is TGTGCCAGCAGAAGACTAGCGGAAGAGACCCAGTACTTC.

The chain joins TRBV12-3 or TRBV12-4 to TRBJ2-1; weak D call: TRBD2 (5 bases). The CDR3 is 14 amino acids. V dropped 5 bases and J dropped 3 bases, with 11 bases sitting between them. CDR3 residues: CASSGGLDYNEQFF. CDR3 nucleotide sequence: TGTGCCAGCAGTGGAGGCCTCGACTACAATGAGCAGTTCTTC.

The chain recombines TRBV2 with TRBJ2-7; 8 nucleotides match TRBD1. This CDR3 spans 15 amino acids. Trimming cost V 6 bases and J 3 bases; bases outside gene matches: 10. Germline CDR1 is SNHLY and CDR2 is FYNNEI. The CDR3, as DNA: TGTGCCAGCAGCGGACAGGGTGGCGATTACTACGAGCAGTACTTC. Protein product: CASSGQGGDYYEQYF.

The rearrangement joins TRBV20-1 to TRBJ2-7, with a possible D match to TRBD2 (6 bases). V lost 6 bases and J lost 3, with 18 bases in between. Germline CDR1 reads DFQATT; CDR2 reads SNEGSKA (reference sequence). The CDR3 length is 14 residues. The CDR3 loop reads CSAPRGNGGYEQYF. In DNA, the CDR3 is TGCAGTGCCCCCCGGGGGAACGGTGGCTACGAGCAGTACTTC.

This clonotype has just a few counts. This rearrangement joins TRBV28 to TRBJ2-1; TRBD1 matches 7 bases. Germline V gene sequence: CDR1 MDHEN, CDR2 SYDVKM. The CDR3 loop spans 12 amino acids. V shed 10 bases and J 4 bases; nucleotides not matched to a gene: 4. The CDR3 coding sequence is TGTGCCACCCGACAGGGTTACAATGAGCAGTTCTTC. Residues: CATRQGYNEQFF.

This clonotype was observed a handful of times. The V gene is TRBV30, the J gene TRBJ2-1; 7 positions match TRBD2. The V gene's germline CDR1 is GTSNPN and CDR2 SVGIG (reference sequence). V was pared by 8 bases and J by 4 bases, with 5 bases of the junction left unmatched. The CDR3 totals 12 residues. The CDR3, as DNA: TGTGCCCGTTGGGGGGGATACAATGAGCAGTTCTTC. Translation gives CARWGGYNEQFF.

This clonotype was picked up a small number of times. The chain links TRBV4-2 to TRBJ2-4; D may be TRBD2 (6 bases). This CDR3 comprises 17 residues. Trimming pared 0 bases from V and 7 bases from J, leaving 19 bases between. CDR1 LGHNA and CDR2 YNFKEQ come from the germline V gene. The CDR3, as DNA: TGTGCCAGCAGCCAAGATGGCGGGGATTTGGGGAATAACATTCAGTACTTC. Amino acids: CASSQDGGDLGNNIQYF.

The CDR3 bases are TGTGCCAGCAGTTTGACAGGGCGATTGGTAGAGACCCAGTACTTC. Amino acid sequence: CASSLTGRLVETQYF. The chain uses TRBV12-3 or TRBV12-4 and TRBJ2-5; TRBD1 aligns across 7 bases. V dropped 3 bases and J dropped 4; count of bases not matched to a gene: 8. The CDR3 length is 15 residues.

The gene calls are TRBV2 and TRBJ1-6, with 9 bases matching TRBD1. Trimming took 6 bases from V and 3 from J; bases not matched to a gene: 12. From germline, CDR1 is SNHLY and CDR2 FYNNEI. This CDR3 region has 18 residues. CDR3 bases: TGTGCCAGCAGCCCCGCCCTGGACAGGGGCAACTATAATTCACCCCTCCACTTT. It encodes CASSPALDRGNYNSPLHF.

Only a few counts were recorded for this clonotype. The V call is TRBV6-1, the J call TRBJ2-7; a possible D gene is TRBD1 (6 bases). Germline loops: CDR1 MNHNS, CDR2 SASEGT. Deletions cut 6 bases from V and 0 bases from J, with 12 bases between. The CDR3 covers 14 residues. The CDR3 region is CASSELRGSYEQYF. CDR3 sequence (DNA): TGTGCCAGCAGCGAACTCAGGGGCTCCTACGAGCAGTACTTC.

Only a few counts were recorded for this clonotype. The rearrangement links TRBV25-1 to TRBJ1-1, with 7 bases identical to TRBD1. The V gene's germline CDR1 is MGHDK and CDR2 SYGVNS. The length of the CDR3 is 13 residues. V trimming: 5 bases; J trimming: 5 bases; junction bases outside the gene matches: 5. The CDR3 coding sequence is TGTGCCAGCAGTCAGACAGGGTTTACTGAAGCTTTCTTT. Protein product: CASSQTGFTEAFF.

The V and J genes are TRBV12-3 or TRBV12-4 and TRBJ1-4; D may be TRBD1 (6 bases). The CDR3 is made up of 15 amino acids. V gave up 5 bases and J gave up 0 bases, with 10 bases separating them. The CDR3 nucleotides are TGTGCCAGCAGTCCAGGGGTCACAACTAATGAAAAACTGTTTTTT. Its protein product is CASSPGVTTNEKLFF.

In this sample, this clonotype turned up a few times. The genes are TRBV6-1 and TRBJ2-6; D perhaps matches TRBD1 (6 bases). V was shortened by 8 bases and J by 0 bases, with 17 bases between the two germline ends. The CDR3 contains 17 residues. In germline, CDR1 is MNHNS, CDR2 SASEGT. CDR3 amino acids: CASSQGRSYSGANVLTF. CDR3 DNA: TGTGCCAGCTCCCAGGGGAGATCCTACTCTGGGGCCAACGTCCTGACTTTC.

The chain combines TRBV12-3 or TRBV12-4 with TRBJ2-2, with D hard to call. The CDR3 is 14 amino acids. Trimming stripped 5 bases from V and 4 bases from J, with 11 bases between. CDR3 residues: CASSQGPGTGELFF. CDR3 in DNA: TGTGCCAGCAGTCAAGGACCAGGCACCGGGGAGCTGTTTTTT.

This clonotype was seen a handful of times. J is TRBJ2-1 and V is TRBV20-1; 9 bases are shared with TRBD2. Germline V lookup: CDR1 DFQATT, CDR2 SNEGSKA (reference sequence). The CDR3 length is 16 residues. The V gene end was trimmed by 0 bases and the J gene end by 8 bases; junction bases not matched to a gene: 11. The CDR3 nucleotides are TGCAGTGCTAGAGAGAATAGCGGGGGCCCCGGCGATGAGCAGTTCTTC. It codes for CSARENSGGPGDEQFF.

Only a few counts were recorded for this clonotype. The chain combines TRBV29-1 with TRBJ2-2; no definite D call. CDR3 length: 11 amino acids. Trimming cost V 8 bases and J 4 bases, with 8 bases left between them. The germline V gene encodes CDR1 SQVTM and CDR2 ANQGSEA. The CDR3 nucleotides are TGCAGCTCCGAGATCACCGGGGAGCTGTTTTTT. Translation gives CSSEITGELFF.

This clonotype occurred a few times. The chain has TRBV10-3 and TRBJ2-7; D not certain. CDR1 and CDR2 from the germline V gene are ENHRY and SYGVKD. This CDR3 is 13 amino acids long. V lost 2 bases and J lost 2, with 7 bases in between. The CDR3 coding sequence is TGTGCCATCAGTGAGCGGTCTCCCTACGAGCAGTACTTC. Residues: CAISERSPYEQYF.